Listed below are T cell receptor beta chains from one sample, sequenced in a study of blood T cells in healthy people across ages. MiXCR was run by TCRdb on the 5' RACE reads, yielding one entry per CDR3 protein. The data contain about 1.8 million distinct CDR3 sequences, approximately 50% of them singletons. Sequenced: blood. The origin of the receptors is a woman aged 40 to 50 in good health. The CDR3 runs from the conserved cysteine through the conserved F or W. The D gene is left open where the match is weak. Not every row has a clone size; where given, it reads once, few, many or a size class.

clone_size	j_call	d_call	v_call	cdr3_nt	cdr3_aa
.	TRBJ2-3	.	TRBV11-2	TGTGCCAGCAGCTATTCGGGTAGGACGTCCACAGATACGCAGTATTTT	CASSYSGRTSTDTQYF
few	TRBJ2-1	.	TRBV12-3/TRBV12-4	TGTGCCAGCAGCCAATCGGTTCCCTACAATGAGCAGTTCTTC	CASSQSVPYNEQFF
.	TRBJ2-3	.	TRBV7-2	TGTGCCAGCAGCTCCGGTTCAGTCCTCGGCACAGATACGCAGTATTTT	CASSSGSVLGTDTQYF
many	TRBJ2-3	.	TRBV6-2/TRBV6-3	TGTGCCAGCACCGGCACAGATACGCAGTATTTT	CASTGTDTQYF
.	TRBJ2-1	TRBD2	TRBV20-1	TGCAGTGCTACCAGCGGGGGGGGCCTCAATGAGCAGTTCTTC	CSATSGGGLNEQFF
.	TRBJ1-4	TRBD1	TRBV5-1	TGCGCCAGCAGAACCACAGGGGGCGGGAATGAAAAACTGTTTTTT	CASRTTGGGNEKLFF
.	TRBJ1-2	.	TRBV7-2	TGTGCCAGTTTTCAACGGAACCGGGGGTCCCATAACTATGGCTACACCTTC	CASFQRNRGSHNYGYTF
.	TRBJ2-5	TRBD1	TRBV5-6	TGTGCCAGCACTTTGACAGGGATGGAGACCCAGTACTTC	CASTLTGMETQYF
.	TRBJ2-5	TRBD1	TRBV5-1	TGCGCCAGCAGGTTCGACAGGGTGCCCCAGTACTTC	CASRFDRVPQYF
once	TRBJ2-6	.	TRBV6-1	TGTGCCAGCAGCCCCCTGAAGGGGGGAGCCGGGGCCAACGTCCTGACTTTC	CASSPLKGGAGANVLTF
.	TRBJ2-7	TRBD1	TRBV27	TGTGCCAGCAGTTTATTAGGGGGCCGGGAGCAGTACTTC	CASSLLGGREQYF
.	TRBJ1-2	.	TRBV20-1	TGCAGTGCTAGAGACGGAGGTCTGGTCACCTTC	CSARDGGLVTF
.	TRBJ1-2	.	TRBV6-2/TRBV6-3	TGTGCCAGCAGACACGACAGGACCACCAACTATGGCTACACCTTC	CASRHDRTTNYGYTF
.	TRBJ1-1	.	TRBV7-8	TGTGCCAGCAGCTTAATCGGGGCCAGCGAAGCTTTCTTT	CASSLIGASEAFF
few	TRBJ1-2	.	TRBV7-2	TGTGCCAGCAGCTCAGATCCGGGACCCTTCTATGGCTACACCTTC	CASSSDPGPFYGYTF
.	TRBJ2-1	TRBD1	TRBV6-2/TRBV6-3	TGTGCCAGCACCTCGGACAGGGGGCGGAATGAGCAGTTCTTC	CASTSDRGRNEQFF
.	TRBJ1-2	.	TRBV6-5	TGTGCCAGCAGTGAGACGGGGTGGGGCTACACCTTC	CASSETGWGYTF